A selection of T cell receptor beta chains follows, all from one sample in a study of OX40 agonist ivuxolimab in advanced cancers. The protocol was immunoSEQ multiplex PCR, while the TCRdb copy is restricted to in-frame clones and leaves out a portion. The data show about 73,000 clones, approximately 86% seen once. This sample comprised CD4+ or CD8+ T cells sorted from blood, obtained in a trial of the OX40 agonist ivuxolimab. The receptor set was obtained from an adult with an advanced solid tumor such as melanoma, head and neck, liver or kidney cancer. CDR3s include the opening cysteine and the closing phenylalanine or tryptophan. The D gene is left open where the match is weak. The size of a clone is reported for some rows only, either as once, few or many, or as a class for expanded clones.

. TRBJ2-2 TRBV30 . TGTGGCCGGGACCTCTCCACCGGGGAGCTGTTTTTT CGRDLSTGELFF
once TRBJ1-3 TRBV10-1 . TGCGCCAGCAGTGACAGGAGCTCTGGAAACACCATATATTTT CASSDRSSGNTIYF
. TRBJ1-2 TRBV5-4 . TGTGCCAGCAGCTTGGCCTCCTATGGCTACACCTTC CASSLASYGYTF
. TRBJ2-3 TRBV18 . TGTGCCAGCTCCGTAGCGGAGAGCACAGATACGCAGTATTTT CASSVAESTDTQYF
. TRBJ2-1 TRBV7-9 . TGTGCCAGCAGAGCCGGACAATACAATGAGCAGTTCTTC CASRAGQYNEQFF
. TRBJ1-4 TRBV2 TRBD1 TGTGCCAGCAACCGGGACAGTAATGAAAAACTGTTTTTT CASNRDSNEKLFF
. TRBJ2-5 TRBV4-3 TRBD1 TGCGCCAGCAGTAAACAGGGGGCCTTAGAGACCCAGTACTTC CASSKQGALETQYF
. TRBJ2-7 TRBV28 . TGTGCCAGCAGTTGGGCCTCCGAGCAGTACTTC CASSWASEQYF
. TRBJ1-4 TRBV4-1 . TGCGCCAGCAGCCAACCCCAGGGGCGAGGGGTAGGTGAAAAACTGTTTTTT CASSQPQGRGVGEKLFF
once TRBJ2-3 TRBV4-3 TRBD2 TGCGCCAGCAGCCAAGCGGGGGGGGAAACAGATACGCAGTATTTT CASSQAGGETDTQYF
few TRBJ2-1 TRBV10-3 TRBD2 TGTGCCATCAGGAACCTAGCGGGAGAAAACAATGAGCAGTTCTTC CAIRNLAGENNEQFF
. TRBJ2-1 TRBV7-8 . TGTGCCACCGCGCCGGGGACCTACAATGAGCAGTTCTTC CATAPGTYNEQFF
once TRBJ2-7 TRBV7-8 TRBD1 TGTGCCAGCAGCCCTACCGGGACAGGGCGCCACGAGCAGTACTTC CASSPTGTGRHEQYF
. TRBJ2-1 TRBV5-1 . TGCGCCAGCAGCGACGGGCTGTCTAACAATGAGCAGTTCTTC CASSDGLSNNEQFF
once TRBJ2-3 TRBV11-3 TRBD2 TGTGCCAGCAGCAAAGCGGGAGGCCTCACAGATACGCAGTATTTT CASSKAGGLTDTQYF
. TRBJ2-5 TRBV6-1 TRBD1 TGTGCCAGCAGTGCCAACAGGGGGCGGGGAGAGACCCAGTACTTC CASSANRGRGETQYF
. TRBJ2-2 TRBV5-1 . TGCGCCAGCAGCTTAGAGGGCAGGCCCGAGGCCGGGGAGCTGTTTTTT CASSLEGRPEAGELFF
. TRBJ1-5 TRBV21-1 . TGTGCCAGCAGCAAAGGAGGAGGTTCGGGGCCCGATCAGCCCCAGCATTTT CASSKGGGSGPDQPQHF
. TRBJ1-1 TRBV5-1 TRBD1 TGCGCCAGCAGCTTGGATGCAGGGGGGGACACTGAAGCTTTCTTT CASSLDAGGDTEAFF
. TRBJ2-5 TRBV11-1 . TGTGCCAGCAGTCGTCCGGGGCTAGCTTTACAAGAGACCCAGTACTTC CASSRPGLALQETQYF